The T cell receptor beta chain under discussion was sequenced for a study of a mutant IDH1 vaccine in newly diagnosed glioma. Study details: Earlier treatment was radiotherapy, temozolomide, or both, with most getting both.

Whole-study results and caveats: Changes in top peripheral clonotypes did not appear linked to pseudoprogression.

Time point given: week 47, end of study. Vaccine doses each comprised 300 ug of mutant IDH1 20-mer peptide, with topical imiquimod. For this clone: What it recognizes is unknown.

Clones were read by immunoSEQ multiplex PCR, and TCRdb kept only the in-frame ones, dropping some. The sample lists over 50,000 clones, over 60% occurring once. The sequencing here drew on PBMCs, taken from a glioma patient whose treatment included an IDH1 peptide vaccine. The TCR originated in a woman aged 40-49 years with glioma. Some clones in this sample may be carry-over from other donors' samples.

As DNA, the CDR3 is TGTGCCAGCAGCATGGACAGGGTGGACTATGGCTACACCTTC. Translation: CASSMDRVDYGYTF. The V and J genes are TRBV9 and TRBJ1-2, with 8 bases that match TRBD1. With V trimmed by 4 bases and J by 3 bases, 5 bases remained unmatched. CDR3 length: 14 amino acids. CDR1 SGDLS and CDR2 YYNGEE come from the germline V gene.